This T cell receptor beta chain was recovered during a study of PD-1 blockade in mismatch repair-deficient tumors. Sequenced by immunoSEQ multiplex PCR; TCRdb stores in-frame clones only, minus some. The sample lists over 13,000 clones; under 90% were seen once. Time point in this sample: identical roughly ten-day culture without peptide (control). All patients were mismatch repair deficient, assessed by either PCR or immunohistochemistry. TCR sequencing covered a few patients who responded to pembrolizumab. Each of over 5 ELISpot-reactive candidate peptides was used for 10-day stimulation. An identically run culture lacking peptide was the fold-change baseline. After removal of 7 bases from V and 2 bases from J, the junction contained 9 bases not matched to a gene. This CDR3 region has 15 residues. Germline V gives CDR1 SQVTM, CDR2 ANQGSEA. Worth noting for this clone: No antigen is known for it.

J is TRBJ2-3 and V is TRBV29-1; 10 nucleotides line up with TRBD2. This sample comprised cells cultured in vitro, obtained from a patient treated with pembrolizumab. This receptor was taken from an adult with mismatch repair-deficient cancer. In nucleotides, the CDR3 is TGCAGCGCCGAGGGGGGACTAGCGTACACAGATACGCAGTATTTT. It specifies CSAEGGLAYTDTQYF.